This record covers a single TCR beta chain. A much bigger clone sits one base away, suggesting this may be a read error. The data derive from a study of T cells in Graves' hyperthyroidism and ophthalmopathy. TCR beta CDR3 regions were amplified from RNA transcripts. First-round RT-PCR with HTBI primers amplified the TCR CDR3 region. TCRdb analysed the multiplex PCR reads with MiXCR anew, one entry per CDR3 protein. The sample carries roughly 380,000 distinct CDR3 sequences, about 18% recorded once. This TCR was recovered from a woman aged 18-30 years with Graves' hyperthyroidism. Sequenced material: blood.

This CDR3 is CAGSLDRNDRAAFF. DNA for the CDR3: TGTGCCGGCAGCTTAGATCGGAACGACAGGGCGGCTTTCTTT. V and J are TRBV7-9 and TRBJ1-1, with TRBD1 matching over 7 bases. Per germline, CDR1 SEHNR and CDR2 FQNEAQ (reference sequence). The CDR3 spans 14 residues.